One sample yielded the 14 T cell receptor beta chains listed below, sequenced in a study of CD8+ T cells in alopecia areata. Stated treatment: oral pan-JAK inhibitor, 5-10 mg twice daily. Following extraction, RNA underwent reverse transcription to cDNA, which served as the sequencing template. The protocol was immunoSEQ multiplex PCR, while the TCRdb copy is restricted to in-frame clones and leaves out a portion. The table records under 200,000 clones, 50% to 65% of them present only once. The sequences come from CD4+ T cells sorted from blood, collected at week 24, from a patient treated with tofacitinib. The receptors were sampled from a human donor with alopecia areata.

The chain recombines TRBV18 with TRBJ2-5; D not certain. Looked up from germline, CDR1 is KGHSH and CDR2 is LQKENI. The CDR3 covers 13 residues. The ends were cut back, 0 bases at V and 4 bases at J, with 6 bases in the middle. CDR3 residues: CASSPPSAETQYF. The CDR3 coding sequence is TGTGCCAGCTCACCACCGTCCGCAGAGACCCAGTACTTC.

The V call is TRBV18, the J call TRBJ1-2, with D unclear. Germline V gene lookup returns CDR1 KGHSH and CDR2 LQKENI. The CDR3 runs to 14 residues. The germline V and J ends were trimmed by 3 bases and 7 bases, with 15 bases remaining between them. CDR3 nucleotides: TGTGCCAGCTCACCGGTAGTGGCGTCGCGTGGCTACACCTTC. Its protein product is CASSPVVASRGYTF. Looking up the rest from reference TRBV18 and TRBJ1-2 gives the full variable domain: NAGVMQNPRHLVRRRGQEARLRCSPMKGHSHVYWYRQLPEEGLKFMVYLQKENIIDESGMPKERFSAEFPKEGPSILRIQQVVRGDSAAYFCASSPVVASRGYTFGSGTRLTVV.

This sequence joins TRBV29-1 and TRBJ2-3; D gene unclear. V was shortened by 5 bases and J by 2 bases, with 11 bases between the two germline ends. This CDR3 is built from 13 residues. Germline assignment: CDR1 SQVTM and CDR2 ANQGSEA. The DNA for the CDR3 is TGCAGCGTTAGTGGACGGAACACAGATACGCAGTATTTT. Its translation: CSVSGRNTDTQYF.

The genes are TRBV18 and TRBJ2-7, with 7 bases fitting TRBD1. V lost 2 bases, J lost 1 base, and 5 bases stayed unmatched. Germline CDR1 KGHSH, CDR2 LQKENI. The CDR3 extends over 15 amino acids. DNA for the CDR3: TGTGCCAGCTCACCAAAGGTACAGGGGTCCTACGAGCAGTACTTC. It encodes CASSPKVQGSYEQYF. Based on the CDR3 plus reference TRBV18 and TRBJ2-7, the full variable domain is NAGVMQNPRHLVRRRGQEARLRCSPMKGHSHVYWYRQLPEEGLKFMVYLQKENIIDESGMPKERFSAEFPKEGPSILRIQQVVRGDSAAYFCASSPKVQGSYEQYFGPGTRLTVT.

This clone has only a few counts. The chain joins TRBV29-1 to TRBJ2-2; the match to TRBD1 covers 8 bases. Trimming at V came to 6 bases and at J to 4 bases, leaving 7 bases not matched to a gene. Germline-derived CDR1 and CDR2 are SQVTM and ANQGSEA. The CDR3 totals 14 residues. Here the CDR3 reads CSVRTGQSTGELFF. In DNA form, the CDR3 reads TGCAGCGTACGGACAGGGCAATCCACCGGGGAGCTGTTTTTT.

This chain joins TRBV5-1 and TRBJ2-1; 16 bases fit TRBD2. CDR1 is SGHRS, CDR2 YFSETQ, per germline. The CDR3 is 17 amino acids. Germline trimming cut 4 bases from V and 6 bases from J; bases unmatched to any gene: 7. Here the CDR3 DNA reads TGCGCCAGCAGCCCGGGACTAGCGGGGGGGCCAGGCAATGAGCAGTTCTTC. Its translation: CASSPGLAGGPGNEQFF. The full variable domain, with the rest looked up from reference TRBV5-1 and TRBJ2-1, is KAGVTQTPRYLIKTRGQQVTLSCSPISGHRSVSWYQQTPGQGLQFLFEYFSETQRNKGNFPGRFSGRQFSNSRSEMNVSTLELGDSALYLCASSPGLAGGPGNEQFFGPGTRLTVL.

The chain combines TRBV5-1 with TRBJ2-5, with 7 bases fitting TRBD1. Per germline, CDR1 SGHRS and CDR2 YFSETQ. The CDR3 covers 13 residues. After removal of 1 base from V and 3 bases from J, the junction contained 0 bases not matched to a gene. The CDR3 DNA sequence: TGCGCCAGCAGCTTGACAGGGGAAGAGACCCAGTACTTC. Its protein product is CASSLTGEETQYF.

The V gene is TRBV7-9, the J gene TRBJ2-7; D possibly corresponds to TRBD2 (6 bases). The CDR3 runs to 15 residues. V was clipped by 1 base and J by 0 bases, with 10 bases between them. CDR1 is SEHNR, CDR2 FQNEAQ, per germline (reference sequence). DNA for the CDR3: TGTGCCAGCAGCTTAGTCCAGGGAGGCTCCTACGAGCAGTACTTC. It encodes CASSLVQGGSYEQYF.

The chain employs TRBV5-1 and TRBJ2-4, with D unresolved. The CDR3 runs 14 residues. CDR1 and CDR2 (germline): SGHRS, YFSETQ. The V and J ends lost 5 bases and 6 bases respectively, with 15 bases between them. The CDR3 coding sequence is TGCGCCAGCAGAGAGGCCAACTTCGGAAACATTCAGTACTTC. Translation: CASREANFGNIQYF.

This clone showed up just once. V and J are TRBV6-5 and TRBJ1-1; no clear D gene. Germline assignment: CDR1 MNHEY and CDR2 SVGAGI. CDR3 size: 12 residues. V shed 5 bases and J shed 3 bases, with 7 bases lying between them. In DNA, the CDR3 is TGTGCCAGCAGTAAATCGGACACTGAAGCTTTCTTT. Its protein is CASSKSDTEAFF.

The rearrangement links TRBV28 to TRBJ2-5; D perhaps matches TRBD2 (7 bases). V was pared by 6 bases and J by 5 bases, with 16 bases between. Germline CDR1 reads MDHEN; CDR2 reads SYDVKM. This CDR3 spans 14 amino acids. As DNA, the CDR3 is TGTGCCAGCAGCCCACATGGGGGGGGCGAGACCCAGTACTTC. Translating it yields CASSPHGGGETQYF.

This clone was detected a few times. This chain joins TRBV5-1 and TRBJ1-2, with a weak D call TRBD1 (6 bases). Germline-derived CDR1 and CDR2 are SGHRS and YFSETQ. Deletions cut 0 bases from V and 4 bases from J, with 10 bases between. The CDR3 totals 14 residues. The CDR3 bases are TGCGCCAGCAGCTTGGAGACAGGTCGCTATGGCTACACCTTC. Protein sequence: CASSLETGRYGYTF.

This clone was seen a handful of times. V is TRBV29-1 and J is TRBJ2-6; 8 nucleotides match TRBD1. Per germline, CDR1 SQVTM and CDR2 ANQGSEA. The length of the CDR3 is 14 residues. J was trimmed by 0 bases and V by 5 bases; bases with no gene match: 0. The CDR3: CSVTGGSGANVLTF. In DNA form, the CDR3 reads TGCAGCGTTACAGGGGGCTCTGGGGCCAACGTCCTGACTTTC.

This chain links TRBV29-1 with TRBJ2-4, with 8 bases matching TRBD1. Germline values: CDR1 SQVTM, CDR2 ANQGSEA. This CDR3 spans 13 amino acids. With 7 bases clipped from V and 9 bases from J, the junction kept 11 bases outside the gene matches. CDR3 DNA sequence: TGCAGCGCCACACAGGACAGGGAGTCCATTCAGTACTTC. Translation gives CSATQDRESIQYF.